Listed below are T cell receptor beta chains from one sample, sequenced in a study of neurological immune-mediated disorders. TCRdb independently ran MiXCR on the 5' RACE reads; one entry per CDR3 protein. The sample holds fewer than 80,000 distinct CDR3 sequences, 4% to 6% seen once. The sample was PBMCs. These receptors all stem from a woman in her 30s with multiple sclerosis. The CDR3 runs from the conserved cysteine through the conserved F or W. A D gene is named only where the DNA matches it firmly. Rows may omit the clone size; those that give it use once, few, many or a size class.

many	TRBD1	TRBV6-5	TRBJ2-7	TGTGCCAGCAGTTACGGGCAGGGGGCCTACGAGCAGTACTTC	CASSYGQGAYEQYF
many	-	TRBV5-1	TRBJ1-1	TGCGCCAGCAGCTTGGGACAGGCCGGGGCTGAAGCTTTCTTT	CASSLGQAGAEAFF
few	-	TRBV20-1	TRBJ1-5	TGCAGTGCTAGGGACGGTTATCAGCCCCAGAATTTT	CSARDGYQPQNF
many	-	TRBV5-6	TRBJ1-6	TGTGCCAGCAGCTTGTCGGCGGCTCCACCCCTCCACTTT	CASSLSAAPPLHF
many	TRBD1	TRBV7-6	TRBJ1-2	TGTGCCAGCAGCTTAGACACAGGGGCAACTAGCTATGGCTACACCTTC	CASSLDTGATSYGYTF
-	-	TRBV20-1	TRBJ1-2	TGCAGTGCTAGACCCCCTGCCGGGTCGGCAGGGGATCTGAACTATGGCTACACCTTC	CSARPPAGSAGDLNYGYTF
many	-	TRBV5-1	TRBJ1-2	TGCGCCAGCAGCGTATCGGACGTACTTAACTATGGCTACACCTTC	CASSVSDVLNYGYTF
many	-	TRBV4-2	TRBJ2-7	TGTGCCAGCAGCCAAGATCTGAGGGTGAGGTTGGGCGAGCAGTACTTC	CASSQDLRVRLGEQYF
many	TRBD2	TRBV15	TRBJ2-3	TGTGCCACCAGCAGCGGGACTAGCGGCACAGATACGCAGTATTTT	CATSSGTSGTDTQYF
-	-	TRBV14	TRBJ2-5	TGTGCCAGCAGCCAGGGGGGTACGGGGATCCAAGAGACCCAGTACTTC	CASSQGGTGIQETQYF
many	-	TRBV7-2	TRBJ1-4	TGTGCCAGCAGCCGCGGGACGAGGGGTGAAAAACTGTTTTTT	CASSRGTRGEKLFF
few	TRBD1	TRBV24-1	TRBJ2-7	TGTGCCACCAGTGACCGGAACAGGGGCTCCTACGAGCAGTACTTC	CATSDRNRGSYEQYF
many	-	TRBV6-5	TRBJ2-2	TGTGCCAGCAGTTACTGGGTGTCCACCGGGGAGCTGTTTTTT	CASSYWVSTGELFF
-	-	TRBV7-9	TRBJ1-1	TGTGCCAGCAGTCCGACCCCGGGAGGGAACACTGAAGCTTTCTTT	CASSPTPGGNTEAFF
few	TRBD1	TRBV20-1	TRBJ2-1	TGCAGTGCAGGACAGGGGGCACAATACAATGAGCAGTTCTTC	CSAGQGAQYNEQFF
few	-	TRBV9	TRBJ1-1	TGTGCCAGCAGCCCCGTGACCGGACGGTGGAACACTGAAGCTTTCTTT	CASSPVTGRWNTEAFF
many	-	TRBV6-5	TRBJ2-7	TGTGCCAGCAGTCACGGGGGCCCCGAAGGCGAGCAGTACTTC	CASSHGGPEGEQYF
-	TRBD1	TRBV5-6	TRBJ2-5	TGTGCCAGCAGCTTAATCGGACAGGGAGGTCGAGAGACCCAGTACTTC	CASSLIGQGGRETQYF
many	-	TRBV7-2	TRBJ2-5	TGTGCCAGCAGCCAACAAGAGACCCAGTACTTC	CASSQQETQYF
-	-	TRBV5-8	TRBJ1-2	TGTGCCAGCAGCTCCGAAAGAAACTATGGCTACACCTTC	CASSSERNYGYTF
many	TRBD1	TRBV12-3/TRBV12-4	TRBJ1-1	TGTGCCAGCAGTCGGGACAGGGGGTACGCTGAAGCTTTCTTT	CASSRDRGYAEAFF
many	TRBD1	TRBV7-9	TRBJ2-2	TGTGCCAGCAGCGGCTGGGACAGCAGGACCGGGGAGCTGTTTTTT	CASSGWDSRTGELFF
-	TRBD1	TRBV29-1	TRBJ1-1	TGCAGCGTTCGTTACCGGGACAGGGGAGATACTGAAGCTTTCTTT	CSVRYRDRGDTEAFF
many	-	TRBV2	TRBJ1-3	TGTGCCAGCGAAAGCTCTGGAAACACCATATATTTT	CASESSGNTIYF